Below are 29 T cell receptor beta chains sequenced from a single sample in a study of tumor and adjacent non-tumor tissue in lung cancer. This sample's RNA came from whole unsorted tissue. This non-tumor lung sample came from over 3 cm beyond the tumor edge. A modified ARM-PCR protocol with three rounds of nested PCR amplified TCRbeta. TCRdb processed the multiplex PCR reads anew with MiXCR; each CDR3 protein has one entry. The data hold 35,000 to 55,000 distinct CDR3 sequences, with less than 70% observed a single time. The sample taken for sequencing was distant non-tumor lung tissue. Every receptor here comes from a woman in her 40s with non-small cell lung cancer.

Comments on this clonotype: A much more abundant neighbour one base away suggests this may be a read error. The chain carries TRBV24-1 and TRBJ2-1; D is possibly TRBD2 (5 bases). V was shortened by 5 bases and J by 4 bases, with 23 bases between the two germline ends. Germline V gene sequence: CDR1 KGHDR, CDR2 SFDVKD. The CDR3 has 18 residues. The CDR3 DNA sequence: TGTGCCACCAGTGGTTCTTACTTAGCGTCGGCACGATACAATGAGCAGTTCTTC. Its protein is CATSGSYLASARYNEQFF.

The chain carries TRBV11-3 and TRBJ2-7, with D possibly called TRBD1 or TRBD2 (5 bases each). Germline assignment: CDR1 SGHNT and CDR2 YENEEA. The CDR3 extends over 15 amino acids. The CDR3 protein is CANSLDGGFTYEQYF. The CDR3, as DNA: TGTGCTAACAGCTTAGATGGGGGTTTCACCTACGAGCAGTACTTC.

V is TRBV4-1 and J is TRBJ2-2, with D tentatively TRBD2 (5 bases). V lost 10 bases and J 6 bases, leaving 30 bases between the germline ends. This CDR3 is built from 18 residues. Looked up from germline, CDR1 is MGHRA and CDR2 is YSYEKL. The CDR3 protein is CANTPGPLDREGSGELFF. CDR3 coding DNA: TGCGCCAACACCCCCGGCCCATTAGACCGGGAAGGGTCCGGGGAGCTGTTTTTT.

The chain combines TRBV7-3 with TRBJ1-2; the D is unclear. CDR1 is SGHTA, CDR2 FQGTGA, per germline. CDR3 length: 13 amino acids. V was trimmed by 5 bases and J by 14 bases, leaving 21 bases between them. The CDR3 loop is CASSPTPDQAQTF. The CDR3 nucleotides read TGTGCCAGCAGCCCAACCCCGGACCAGGCGCAAACCTTC.

On this clonotype itself: At one end, the junction sequence differs from germline, possibly due to a read error. The chain uses TRBV11-3 and TRBJ2-1; a possible D gene is TRBD2 (5 bases). The CDR3 runs to 17 residues. The germline V gene has CDR1 SGHNT and CDR2 YENEEA. The chain's CDR3 is CASSHGRLVTGSNEQFF. The CDR3 DNA reads TGTGCAAGCAGCCACGGGCGGTTGGTAACGGGAAGCAATGAGCAGTTCTTC.

The rearrangement uses TRBV5-1 and TRBJ1-6, with D unclear. This CDR3 comprises 16 residues. CDR1 and CDR2 from the germline V gene are SGHRS and YFSETQ. The V end was cut by 0 bases, the J end by 0 bases, with 7 bases between. The chain's CDR3 is CASSLDPSSYNSPLHF. CDR3 nucleotides: TGCGCCAGCAGCTTGGATCCGAGCTCCTATAATTCACCCCTCCACTTT.

This clonotype appeared a few times. A junction boundary mismatches the germline segment, possibly from a read error. V usage is TRBV7-9 and J usage is TRBJ1-4; possibly TRBD1 for D (5 bases). This CDR3 comprises 14 residues. The V gene's germline CDR1 is SEHNR and CDR2 FQNEAQ (reference sequence). The CDR3 coding sequence is TGTACCAGCAGCTTAGACAGTAGTCCTGGAAAACTGTTTTTT. This sequence encodes CTSSLDSSPGKLFF.

This chain uses TRBV30 with TRBJ1-2; D might be TRBD1 (5 bases). The CDR3 has 15 residues. The V end was cut by 5 bases, the J end by 7 bases, with 23 bases between. Germline lookup yields CDR1 GTSNPN and CDR2 SVGIG (reference sequence). The CDR3 sequence is CAWGTDSRPFCGYTF. The CDR3 DNA follows: TGTGCCTGGGGCACAGACAGCCGTCCATTTTGTGGCTACACCTTC.

Concerning this clonotype: It may be a read error: a sequence one base away is much more abundant. This chain links TRBV20-1 with TRBJ2-3; D possibly corresponds to TRBD1 (6 bases). This CDR3 region has 13 residues. Germline-derived CDR1 and CDR2 are DFQATT and SNEGSKA (reference sequence). The CDR3 protein is CGAHQWGQDTQYF. The CDR3 DNA reads as TGCGGTGCTCACCAATGGGGGCAAGATACGCAGTATTTT.

On this clonotype itself: One end of the junction is discordant with germline, which a read error may explain. V usage is TRBV7-9 and J usage is TRBJ2-1; 11 nucleotides align to TRBD2. CDR1 and CDR2 (germline): SEHNR, FQNEAQ (reference sequence). This CDR3 is built from 17 residues. CDR3 nucleotides: TGCGCCAGCAGGCCATCCTTAGCGGGGGGGCCCTACAATGAGCAGTTCTTC. Protein sequence: CASRPSLAGGPYNEQFF.

A remark on this clonotype: The junction shows a germline mismatch at one end, possibly a read error. The chain uses TRBV11-2 and TRBJ1-4; the match to TRBD1 covers 9 bases. The germline V gene has CDR1 SGHAT and CDR2 FQNNGV. The CDR3 contains 18 residues. The DNA for the CDR3 is TGTACCAGCAGCCCCAGGGGGAACAGGGGGCCAGCTAATGAAAAACTGTTTTTT. Translated: CTSSPRGNRGPANEKLFF. Together with reference TRBV11-2 and TRBJ1-4, the CDR3 gives the full variable domain: EAGVAQSPRYKIIEKRQSVAFWCNPISGHATLYWYQQILGQGPKLLIQFQNNGVVDDSQLPKDRFSAERLKGVDSTLKIQPAKLEDSAVYLCTSSPRGNRGPANEKLFFGSGTQLSVL.

This clonotype was seen only a few times. One base away lies a much larger clone, so this may be a sequencing read error. The chain combines TRBV30 with TRBJ2-3; D call uncertain. Germline lookup yields CDR1 GTSNPN and CDR2 SVGIG (reference sequence). This CDR3 spans 12 amino acids. V lost 2 bases to trimming and J lost 4 bases, with 7 bases between them. The CDR3 is CAWSRASDTQYF. CDR3 in DNA: TGTGCCTGGAGTAGAGCGTCAGATACGCAGTATTTT.

This clonotype was seen once. The conserved phenylalanine or tryptophan is not found at the CDR3 terminus, so this likely reflects a read error. The chain carries TRBV11-2 and TRBJ1-6; a weak D match, TRBD1 (5 bases). Germline V lookup: CDR1 SGHAT, CDR2 FQNNGV. The CDR3 spans 14 residues. CDR3 sequence reads: CAISLAGDNSPLHL. The CDR3 region has the DNA TGTGCCATCAGCCTGGCTGGGGACAATTCACCCCTCCACCTT.

The chain recombines TRBV11-1 with TRBJ2-5; D might be TRBD2 (5 bases). V lost 4 bases and J lost 10, with 16 bases in between. The germline gives CDR1 SGHAT, CDR2 FQDESV (reference sequence). The CDR3 spans 13 residues. CDR3: CASSSGSGGGQYF. The CDR3, as DNA: TGTGCCAGCAGCTCCGGGTCCGGCGGAGGCCAGTACTTC.

About this clonotype itself: At one boundary the junction diverges from the germline segment, which might be a read error. The rearrangement links TRBV11-2 to TRBJ1-1, with 7 bases identical to TRBD1. The CDR3 consists of 13 residues. Germline CDR1 and CDR2: SGHAT and FQNNGV. The chain's CDR3 is CASSGKGGTGAFF. The CDR3 region has the DNA TGTGCCAGCAGCGGCAAAGGGGGCACTGGAGCTTTCTTT. Combining the CDR3 with reference TRBV11-2 and TRBJ1-1 gives the whole variable domain EAGVAQSPRYKIIEKRQSVAFWCNPISGHATLYWYQQILGQGPKLLIQFQNNGVVDDSQLPKDRFSAERLKGVDSTLKIQPAKLEDSAVYLCASSGKGGTGAFFGQGTRLTVV.

In the case of this clonotype: A read error may be the cause here, since a much bigger clone is one base away. CDR3 bases: TGTGCCAGCAGCTTATCAAAGAATCAAAGGTACACCGGGGAGCTGCTTTTT. It is translated as CASSLSKNQRYTGELLF. V is TRBV13 and J is TRBJ2-2, with D perhaps matching TRBD2 (5 bases). The CDR3 sequence is 17 residues long. Germline CDR1 reads PRHDT; CDR2 reads FYEKMQ (reference sequence). Together with reference TRBV13 and TRBJ2-2, the CDR3 gives the full variable domain: AAGVIQSPRHLIKEKRETATLKCYPIPRHDTVYWYQQGPGQDPQFLISFYEKMQSDKGSIPDRFSAQQFSDYHSELNMSSLELGDSALYFCASSLSKNQRYTGELLFGEGSRLTVL.

Remarks on this clonotype: Because it lacks the conserved phenylalanine or tryptophan at the end, this CDR3 is likely a read error. This chain uses TRBV7-8 with TRBJ2-7; D is possibly TRBD1 (5 bases). CDR3 length equals 15 residues. With 5 bases removed from V and 9 bases from J, the gap between germline ends came to 23 bases. Germline V gene sequence: CDR1 SGHVS, CDR2 FQNEAQ. The CDR3 DNA is TGTGCCAGCAGCCCACAGTCGGCAGGGATTCAAGTGCAGTACATC. Protein product: CASSPQSAGIQVQYI.

Ten or more counts support this clonotype. This chain uses TRBV14 with TRBJ1-6, with D possibly matching TRBD1 (5 bases). Germline lookup yields CDR1 SGHDN and CDR2 FVKESK. There are 15 residues in the CDR3. V gave up 4 bases and J gave up 8 bases, with 15 bases separating them. Here the CDR3 DNA reads TGTGCCAGCAGCCCCTCCCAGGGCCGGGATTCACCCCTCCACTTT. As protein: CASSPSQGRDSPLHF.

This clonotype has at least ten counts. This sequence joins TRBV5-1 and TRBJ1-2, with TRBD1 as a possible D gene (5 bases). The CDR3 loop spans 13 amino acids. V dropped 4 bases and J dropped 8 bases, with 15 bases sitting between them. In germline, CDR1 is SGHRS, CDR2 YFSETQ. CDR3 amino acids: CASSTGTLQGYTF. CDR3 nucleotide sequence: TGCGCCAGCAGCACCGGGACCCTGCAAGGCTACACCTTC.

A note on this clonotype: The junction differs from germline at one of its ends, possibly a read error. The V gene is TRBV11-2, the J gene TRBJ1-6; D perhaps matches TRBD1 (6 bases). The CDR3 totals 14 residues. Germline CDR1 and CDR2: SGHAT and FQNNGV. The CDR3 sequence is CASDLGGPNSPLLF. Here the CDR3 DNA reads TGTGCCAGCGACTTAGGGGGACCAAATTCACCCCTCCTCTTT.

Concerning this clonotype itself: A much bigger clone sits one base away, suggesting this may be a read error. The V call is TRBV6-1, the J call TRBJ2-2, with 8 bases lining up with TRBD1. Per germline, CDR1 MNHNS and CDR2 SASEGT. The CDR3 is 15 residues long. CDR3 amino acids: CASSDGQGSTGELSF. CDR3 DNA sequence: TGTGCCAGCAGTGATGGACAGGGAAGCACCGGGGAGCTGTCTTTT.

This clonotype has only one observation. With a much larger clone just one base away, this may be a read error. The DNA of the CDR3 is TGTGCCAGCAGCTTATCGGGGGGGACTAGCGGGGATGAGAAGTTCTTC. Translation gives CASSLSGGTSGDEKFF. The J gene is TRBJ2-1, the V gene TRBV7-9; 13 positions agree with TRBD2. Germline loops: CDR1 SEHNR, CDR2 FQNEAQ (reference sequence). This CDR3 has 16 residues.

The chain employs TRBV5-4 and TRBJ2-7; no firm D call. Germline V gives CDR1 SGHNT, CDR2 YYREEE (reference sequence). The V gene lost 4 bases and the J gene lost 4 bases, with 15 bases spanning the gap. This CDR3 is built from 14 residues. The CDR3 nucleotides are TGTGCCAGCAGCCTCCCGATCGACAAGTACGAGCAGTACTTC. Amino acids: CASSLPIDKYEQYF.

For this clonotype: A much bigger clone sits one base away, suggesting this may be a read error. V is TRBV13 and J is TRBJ2-7; D uncertain. Per the germline V gene, CDR1 is PRHDT and CDR2 is FYEKMQ (reference sequence). CDR3 length equals 14 residues. CDR3 loop: CASSPWNPVHEQHF. CDR3 bases: TGTGCCAGCAGTCCATGGAACCCGGTCCACGAGCAGCACTTC.

Details on this clonotype: A much bigger clone sits one base away, suggesting this may be a read error. The rearrangement uses TRBV7-9 and TRBJ1-5, with D unresolved. V was shortened by 7 bases and J by 1 base, with 5 bases between the two germline ends. The length of the CDR3 is 12 residues. From germline, CDR1 is SEHNR and CDR2 FQNEAQ (reference sequence). The CDR3 bases are TGTGCCAGCAACGGAAGCAATCAGCCCCAGCATTTT. Residues: CASNGSNQPQHF.

Of note for this clonotype: This sequence may be a read error, since a much larger clone differs from it by one base. The V gene is TRBV6-1, the J gene TRBJ1-2; D call uncertain. Germline CDR1 reads MNHNS; CDR2 reads SASEGT. With 4 bases removed from V and 0 bases from J, the gap between germline ends came to 6 bases. The CDR3 sequence is 13 residues long. The CDR3 region has the DNA TGTGCCAGCAGTGGGCAGACTAACTATGGCTACACCTTC. The encoded protein is CASSGQTNYGYTF.

The sample holds a few counts of this clonotype. The chain employs TRBV20-1 and TRBJ2-5; TRBD2 agrees at 8 bases. The CDR3 has 14 amino acids. V dropped 2 bases and J dropped 5; count of bases not matched to a gene: 7. The germline CDR1 and CDR2 sequences are DFQATT and SNEGSKA (reference sequence). The CDR3 DNA sequence: TGCAGTGCTAGAACGGGGGGGCCAATGGAGACCCAGTACTTC. Translation gives CSARTGGPMETQYF.

At least ten counts were recorded for this clonotype. This rearrangement joins TRBV4-2 to TRBJ2-3; 9 nucleotides match TRBD2. The V gene end was trimmed by 1 base and the J gene end by 5 bases; junction bases not matched to a gene: 13. This CDR3 contains 18 residues. Germline values: CDR1 LGHNA, CDR2 YNFKEQ. CDR3: CASSQAMRASGVGDTQYF. CDR3 nucleotides: TGTGCCAGCAGCCAAGCGATGAGGGCTAGCGGGGTGGGAGATACGCAGTATTTT.

Of note for this clonotype: At one boundary the junction diverges from the germline segment, which might be a read error. The V gene is TRBV25-1, the J gene TRBJ2-3, with D tentatively TRBD1 (6 bases). Looked up from germline, CDR1 is MGHDK and CDR2 is SYGVNS. The CDR3 totals 13 residues. CDR3 sequence (DNA): TGTGCCAGCAATGCACAGGGTAGGGGTACGCACTATTTT. This codes for CASNAQGRGTHYF.